Sequencing of this TCR beta chain was carried out in a study of T cell responses to AZD1222 COVID-19 vaccine. Clones were read by immunoSEQ multiplex PCR, and TCRdb kept only the in-frame ones, dropping some. The data show over 120,000 clones, 85% to 95% seen once. As concerns this clone: The antigen remains undetermined.

The CDR3 runs to 15 residues. V gave up 4 bases and J gave up 2 bases; unmatched junction bases: 7. The germline V gene has CDR1 KGHDR and CDR2 SFDVKD. General study points: Mapped onto spike, vaccine-associated CD4 TCRs spanned it and were dominant at 160-218 and 743-854.

This sequence originates from an adult who had recovered from COVID-19. Sequencing used peripheral blood, obtained after recovery from COVID-19. The chain carries TRBV24-1 and TRBJ2-7; 7 bases align to TRBD1. The CDR3: CATSDPDRVAYEQYF. The CDR3 bases are TGTGCCACCAGTGACCCTGACAGGGTGGCCTACGAGCAGTACTTC.